The 23 T cell receptor beta chains below were found in one sample sequenced in a study of blood T cell repertoires in COVID-19. Clones were sequenced by immunoSEQ multiplex PCR, and TCRdb holds only the in-frame ones, with some missing. Of 70,000 to 95,000 clones listed, 88% are singletons. The specimen was peripheral blood. The receptor source for this set is a middle-aged man with active COVID-19.

The chain joins TRBV19 to TRBJ2-1; 11 bases align to TRBD2. The V gene's germline CDR1 is LNHDA and CDR2 SQIVND (reference sequence). Trimming took 3 bases from V and 4 from J; bases not matched to a gene: 8. The CDR3 runs 17 residues. The CDR3 coding sequence is TGTGCCAGTAGTATTCCCATTAGCGGGGGGGCTTACAATGAGCAGTTCTTC. Protein product: CASSIPISGGAYNEQFF. The complete variable domain, with remaining parts taken from reference TRBV19 and TRBJ2-1, reads DGGITQSPKYLFRKEGQNVTLSCEQNLNHDAMYWYRQDPGQGLRLIYYSQIVNDFQKGDIAEGYSVSREKKESFPLTVTSAQKNPTAFYLCASSIPISGGAYNEQFFGPGTRLTVL.

CDR3 nucleotides: TGCGCCAGCAGCCATCAAATAAGGACAGGCCAAGAGACCCAGTACTTC. Its protein is CASSHQIRTGQETQYF. The chain couples TRBV4-3 to TRBJ2-5, with TRBD1 matching over 7 bases. Trimming took 3 bases from V and 1 from J; bases not matched to a gene: 8. The CDR3 loop spans 16 amino acids. CDR1 is LGHNA, CDR2 YSLEER, per germline.

This clone has a handful of counts. The chain links TRBV20-1 to TRBJ1-2; no clear D gene. The CDR3 spans 10 residues. Germline CDR1 DFQATT, CDR2 SNEGSKA (reference sequence). V was trimmed by 1 base and J by 5 bases, leaving 2 bases between them. This chain's CDR3 is CSARVYGYTF. The CDR3 DNA reads TGCAGTGCTAGAGTATATGGCTACACCTTC.

This clone occurred once. The genes are TRBV9 and TRBJ2-2; weak D call: TRBD2 (6 bases). Between the trimmed V and J ends, which lost 5 bases and 1 base, there was a span of 15 bases. The germline CDR1 and CDR2 sequences are SGDLS and YYNGEE. This CDR3 spans 16 amino acids. CDR3 coding DNA: TGTGCCAGCAGAGAGGGCGGGACGGGGAACACCGGGGAGCTGTTTTTT. Its translation: CASREGGTGNTGELFF. Filled out from reference TRBV9 and TRBJ2-2, the complete variable domain reads DSGVTQTPKHLITATGQRVTLRCSPRSGDLSVYWYQQSLDQGLQFLIQYYNGEERAKGNILERFSAQQFPDLHSELNLSSLELGDSALYFCASREGGTGNTGELFFGEGSRLTVL.

The rearrangement joins TRBV30 to TRBJ2-2; the match to TRBD2 covers 7 bases. Germline CDR1 and CDR2: GTSNPN and SVGIG (reference sequence). The CDR3 has 17 residues. Unmatched junction bases numbered 11, after V lost 4 bases and J lost 0 bases. The chain's CDR3 is CAWTPWVAGANTGELFF. DNA of the CDR3: TGTGCCTGGACCCCGTGGGTAGCGGGCGCGAACACCGGGGAGCTGTTTTTT. Full variable domain (outside the CDR3, taken from reference TRBV30 and TRBJ2-2): SQTIHQWPATLVQPVGSPLSLECTVEGTSNPNLYWYRQAAGRGLQLLFYSVGIGQISSEVPQNLSASRPQDRQFILSSKKLLLSDSGFYLCAWTPWVAGANTGELFFGEGSRLTVL.

The rearrangement joins TRBV5-5 to TRBJ2-1; TRBD2 aligns across 14 bases. Germline assignment: CDR1 SGHKS and CDR2 YYEKEE (reference sequence). After removal of 0 bases from V and 7 bases from J, the junction contained 3 bases not matched to a gene. The CDR3 is made up of 16 amino acids. The CDR3 region is CASSLETSGGENEQFF. The DNA of the CDR3 is TGTGCCAGCAGCTTGGAGACTAGCGGGGGGGAGAATGAGCAGTTCTTC.

J is TRBJ2-1 and V is TRBV21-1; the D call of TRBD2 is as the table states it, not checked on the DNA. TRBV21-1 is termed a pseudogene. The CDR3 sequence is 14 residues long. The CDR3 DNA reads as TGTGCCAGCAAAGGGGAGGGCTTTCACAATGAGCAGTTCTTC. It specifies CASKGEGFHNEQFF.

This chain connects TRBV5-1 to TRBJ1-2; tentative D call: TRBD1 (5 bases). The CDR3 covers 13 residues. Looked up from germline, CDR1 is SGHRS and CDR2 is YFSETQ. Trimming took off 0 bases at V and 5 bases at J, with 8 bases between the two ends. For the CDR3, the DNA is TGCGCCAGCAGCTTGGGGGCAGGGTATGGCTACACCTTC. Protein sequence: CASSLGAGYGYTF. Drawing the rest from reference TRBV5-1 and TRBJ1-2, the complete variable domain is KAGVTQTPRYLIKTRGQQVTLSCSPISGHRSVSWYQQTPGQGLQFLFEYFSETQRNKGNFPGRFSGRQFSNSRSEMNVSTLELGDSALYLCASSLGAGYGYTFGSGTRLTVV.

The chain joins TRBV4-2 to TRBJ1-1, with 10 bases lining up with TRBD1. The CDR3 loop spans 14 amino acids. V lost 3 bases to trimming and J lost 6 bases; unmatched junction nucleotides: 4. The V gene's germline CDR1 is LGHNA and CDR2 YNFKEQ. The DNA of the CDR3 is TGTGCCAGCAGCCACGGACAGGGGGTCCCTGAAGCTTTCTTT. As protein: CASSHGQGVPEAFF.

This clone has a handful of counts. V is TRBV28 and J is TRBJ1-1; TRBD1 matches 10 bases. Germline assignment: CDR1 MDHEN and CDR2 SYDVKM. The CDR3 length is 15 residues. J lost 5 bases, V lost 5 bases, and 8 bases had no gene match. CDR3 loop: CASSPRWTGGTEAFF. The CDR3 region has the DNA TGTGCCAGCAGTCCCCGGTGGACAGGGGGTACTGAAGCTTTCTTT.

J is TRBJ2-7 and V is TRBV11-2, with 9 bases aligning to TRBD2. Germline lookup yields CDR1 SGHAT and CDR2 FQNNGV. The trim removed 3 bases at V and 7 bases at J, leaving 10 bases unmatched. The CDR3 has 15 amino acids. The CDR3 is CASSFVAGGPGEQYF. The CDR3 coding sequence is TGTGCCAGCAGCTTTGTGGCGGGAGGGCCGGGGGAGCAGTACTTC.

The V call is TRBV11-2, the J call TRBJ1-2; D is perhaps TRBD1 (5 bases). Germline assignment: CDR1 SGHAT and CDR2 FQNNGV. The CDR3 spans 12 residues. With 5 bases removed from V and 8 bases from J, the gap between germline ends came to 12 bases. CDR3 region: CASSAGGAGYTF. CDR3 DNA: TGTGCCAGCAGCGCCGGCGGGGCCGGCTACACCTTC.

The chain has TRBV13 and TRBJ2-2; 8 nucleotides agree with TRBD2. V dropped 5 bases and J dropped 2; count of bases not matched to a gene: 10. The germline V gene has CDR1 PRHDT and CDR2 FYEKMQ (reference sequence). The CDR3 runs 17 residues. The CDR3: CASSPIGTSGNTGELFF. CDR3 sequence (DNA): TGTGCCAGCAGCCCAATTGGAACTAGCGGCAACACCGGGGAGCTGTTTTTT. Combining the CDR3 with reference TRBV13 and TRBJ2-2 gives the whole variable domain AAGVIQSPRHLIKEKRETATLKCYPIPRHDTVYWYQQGPGQDPQFLISFYEKMQSDKGSIPDRFSAQQFSDYHSELNMSSLELGDSALYFCASSPIGTSGNTGELFFGEGSRLTVL.

There are a few counts of this clone. The V call is TRBV7-9, the J call TRBJ1-5, with D tentatively TRBD1 (6 bases). The V gene's germline CDR1 is SEHNR and CDR2 FQNEAQ (reference sequence). The CDR3 loop spans 16 amino acids. Trimming removed 4 bases from V and 1 base from J, with 14 bases in between. The CDR3 nucleotides are TGTGCCAGCAGCTCCACTCTACAGGGCAGCAATCAGCCCCAGCATTTT. Its translation: CASSSTLQGSNQPQHF.

This clone was observed a few times. The same CDR3 also results from other DNA sequences found in this sample. The chain recombines TRBV12-3 or TRBV12-4 with TRBJ2-3, with a weak D call TRBD2 (6 bases). Trimming shortened V by 5 bases and J by 6 bases, and 12 bases separated the two germline ends. CDR3 length: 13 amino acids. DNA of the CDR3: TGTGCCAGCAGTCTGGGACTCGGGGATACGCAGTATTTT. Protein sequence: CASSLGLGDTQYF.

This rearrangement joins TRBV28 to TRBJ1-2; 7 bases line up with TRBD1. Germline loops: CDR1 MDHEN, CDR2 SYDVKM. V lost 6 bases and J lost 0; bases outside the gene matches: 7. The CDR3 consists of 15 residues. The DNA of the CDR3 is TGTGCCAGCAGGGTTCAGGGGGGCTCTAACTATGGCTACACCTTC. It is translated as CASRVQGGSNYGYTF.

The rearrangement links TRBV5-1 to TRBJ1-1; D is ambiguous. The CDR3 totals 15 residues. Looked up from germline, CDR1 is SGHRS and CDR2 is YFSETQ. Trimming shortened V by 4 bases and J by 1 base, and 14 bases separated the two germline ends. This chain's CDR3 is CASSRGDEGNTEAFF. The DNA for the CDR3 is TGCGCCAGCAGCCGCGGGGATGAGGGGAACACTGAAGCTTTCTTT. Looking up the rest from reference TRBV5-1 and TRBJ1-1 gives the full variable domain: KAGVTQTPRYLIKTRGQQVTLSCSPISGHRSVSWYQQTPGQGLQFLFEYFSETQRNKGNFPGRFSGRQFSNSRSEMNVSTLELGDSALYLCASSRGDEGNTEAFFGQGTRLTVV.

V gene TRBV27 combines with J gene TRBJ2-3, with TRBD1 matching over 7 bases. Germline V lookup: CDR1 MNHEY, CDR2 SMNVEV (reference sequence). The junction had 5 bases not matched to a gene; V was cut back by 5 bases and J by 0 bases. The CDR3 is 15 amino acids. CDR3 DNA: TGTGCCAGCAGTGACAGGGAGCCGAGCACAGATACGCAGTATTTT. It is translated as CASSDREPSTDTQYF.

This chain connects TRBV12-1 to TRBJ2-7; TRBD2 is the table's D call, not checked against the DNA. TRBV12-1 is an annotated pseudogene. This CDR3 region has 18 residues. DNA for the CDR3: TGTGCCAGCAGCTTTCTCCTCGTTTGGACTAGCGGGAGATCCGAGCAGTACTTC. Translation: CASSFLLVWTSGRSEQYF.

The rearrangement links TRBV9 to TRBJ2-3; 9 nucleotides align to TRBD2. The CDR3 has 20 amino acids. The germline V gene encodes CDR1 SGDLS and CDR2 YYNGEE. After removal of 0 bases from V and 0 bases from J, the junction contained 14 bases not matched to a gene. The CDR3 DNA reads TGTGCCAGCAGCGTAGGAATTAGGGCCGTAGCGGGAGCGAGCACAGATACGCAGTATTTT. Translation: CASSVGIRAVAGASTDTQYF.

The V and J genes are TRBV9 and TRBJ1-2; TRBD1 aligns across 7 bases. The V and J ends lost 4 bases and 3 bases, in that order; junction bases with no gene match: 12. Germline V lookup: CDR1 SGDLS, CDR2 YYNGEE. This CDR3 is built from 16 residues. CDR3 sequence reads: CASSSRDETGHYGYTF. CDR3 DNA: TGTGCCAGCAGCTCAAGGGACGAGACAGGGCACTATGGCTACACCTTC.

The chain carries TRBV19 and TRBJ2-1; 7 bases align to TRBD2. This CDR3 has 14 residues. Germline V lookup: CDR1 LNHDA, CDR2 SQIVND (reference sequence). V lost 1 base, J lost 9 bases, and 6 bases stayed unmatched. CDR3 region: CASSIGLAGFEQFF. CDR3 DNA sequence: TGTGCCAGTAGTATAGGTTTAGCGGGCTTTGAGCAGTTCTTC.

The chain uses TRBV4-2 and TRBJ2-3, with TRBD2 matching 13 bases. Unmatched junction bases numbered 18, after V lost 4 bases and J lost 5 bases. Germline CDR1 LGHNA, CDR2 YNFKEQ. The CDR3 is made up of 20 amino acids. CDR3 in amino acids: CASSPRQGRTSGSGVDTQYF. The DNA of the CDR3 is TGTGCCAGCAGCCCTAGACAGGGGAGGACTAGCGGGAGTGGTGTAGATACGCAGTATTTT.